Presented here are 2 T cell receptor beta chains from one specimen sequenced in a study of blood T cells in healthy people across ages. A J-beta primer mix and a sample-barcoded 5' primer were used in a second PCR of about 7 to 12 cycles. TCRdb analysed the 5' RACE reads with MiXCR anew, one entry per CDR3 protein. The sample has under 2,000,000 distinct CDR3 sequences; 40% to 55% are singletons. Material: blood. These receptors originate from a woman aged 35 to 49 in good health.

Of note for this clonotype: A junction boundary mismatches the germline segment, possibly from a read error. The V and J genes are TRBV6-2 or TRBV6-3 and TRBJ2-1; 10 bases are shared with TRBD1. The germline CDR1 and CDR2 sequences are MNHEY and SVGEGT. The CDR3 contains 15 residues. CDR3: CASSDRGRSYDEQFF. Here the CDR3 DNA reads TGTGCCAGCAGTGACAGGGGGCGCTCCTACGATGAGCAGTTCTTC.

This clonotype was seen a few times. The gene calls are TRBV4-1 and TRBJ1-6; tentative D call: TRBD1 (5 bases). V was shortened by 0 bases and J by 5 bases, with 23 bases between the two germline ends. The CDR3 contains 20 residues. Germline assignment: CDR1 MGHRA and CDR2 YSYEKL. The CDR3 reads CASSQDRGPGLTLNNSPLHF. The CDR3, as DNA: TGCGCCAGCAGCCAAGATCGGGGTCCAGGGCTTACCCTTAATAATTCACCCCTCCACTTT.